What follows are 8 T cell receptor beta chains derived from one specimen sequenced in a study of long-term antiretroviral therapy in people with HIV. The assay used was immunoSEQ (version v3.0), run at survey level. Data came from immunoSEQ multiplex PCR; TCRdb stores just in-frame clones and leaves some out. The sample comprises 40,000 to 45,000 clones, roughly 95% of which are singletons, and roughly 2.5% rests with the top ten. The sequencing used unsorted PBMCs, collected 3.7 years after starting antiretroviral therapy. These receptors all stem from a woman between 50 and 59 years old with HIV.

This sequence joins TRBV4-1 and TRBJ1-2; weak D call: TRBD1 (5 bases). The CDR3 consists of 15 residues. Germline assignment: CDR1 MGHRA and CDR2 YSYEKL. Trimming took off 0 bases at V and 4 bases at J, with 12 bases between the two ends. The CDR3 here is CASSQEPTESYGYTF. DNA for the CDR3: TGCGCCAGCAGCCAAGAGCCGACAGAGAGCTATGGCTACACCTTC.

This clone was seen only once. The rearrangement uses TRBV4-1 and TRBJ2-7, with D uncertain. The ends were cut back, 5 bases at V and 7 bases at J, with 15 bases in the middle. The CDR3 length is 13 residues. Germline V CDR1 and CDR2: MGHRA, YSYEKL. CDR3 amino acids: CASSSTSKGEQYF. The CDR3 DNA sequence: TGCGCCAGCAGCTCCACATCAAAAGGGGAGCAGTACTTC.

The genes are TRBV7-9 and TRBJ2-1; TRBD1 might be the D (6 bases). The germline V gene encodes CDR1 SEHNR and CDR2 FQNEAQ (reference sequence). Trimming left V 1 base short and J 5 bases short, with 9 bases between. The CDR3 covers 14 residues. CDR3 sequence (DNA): TGTGCCAGCAGCTTAGTAGGGGGACACAATGAGCAGTTCTTC. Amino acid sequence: CASSLVGGHNEQFF. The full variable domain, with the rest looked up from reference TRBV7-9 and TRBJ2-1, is DTGVSQNPRHKITKRGQNVTFRCDPISEHNRLYWYRQTLGQGPEFLTYFQNEAQLEKSRLLSDRFSAERPKGSFSTLEIQRTEQGDSAMYLCASSLVGGHNEQFFGPGTRLTVL.

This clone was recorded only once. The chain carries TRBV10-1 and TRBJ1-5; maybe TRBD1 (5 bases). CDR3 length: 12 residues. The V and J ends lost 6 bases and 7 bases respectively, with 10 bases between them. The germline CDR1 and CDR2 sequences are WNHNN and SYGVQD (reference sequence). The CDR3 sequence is CASSPGTQPQHF. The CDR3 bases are TGCGCCAGCAGCCCAGGGACCCAGCCCCAGCATTTT.

The CDR3 reads CASTGGGDTGELFF. The CDR3 DNA is TGTGCCAGCACTGGTGGGGGGGATACCGGGGAGCTGTTTTTT. The chain carries TRBV6-1 and TRBJ2-2, with 7 bases identical to TRBD2. There are 14 residues in the CDR3. The ends lost 7 bases at V and 5 bases at J; junction bases unmatched: 7. In germline, CDR1 is MNHNS, CDR2 SASEGT.

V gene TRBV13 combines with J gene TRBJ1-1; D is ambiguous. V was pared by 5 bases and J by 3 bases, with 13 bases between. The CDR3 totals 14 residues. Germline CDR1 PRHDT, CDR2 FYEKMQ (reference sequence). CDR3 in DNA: TGTGCCAGCAGCGTCGACGGCACCTACACTGAAGCTTTCTTT. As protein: CASSVDGTYTEAFF. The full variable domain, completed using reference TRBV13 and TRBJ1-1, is AAGVIQSPRHLIKEKRETATLKCYPIPRHDTVYWYQQGPGQDPQFLISFYEKMQSDKGSIPDRFSAQQFSDYHSELNMSSLELGDSALYFCASSVDGTYTEAFFGQGTRLTVV.

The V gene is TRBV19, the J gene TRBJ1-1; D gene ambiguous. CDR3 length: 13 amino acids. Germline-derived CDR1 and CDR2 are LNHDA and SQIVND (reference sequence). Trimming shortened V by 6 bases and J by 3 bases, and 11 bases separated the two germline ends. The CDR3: CASSPRGDTEAFF. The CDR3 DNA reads TGTGCCAGTAGCCCTCGTGGGGACACTGAAGCTTTCTTT.

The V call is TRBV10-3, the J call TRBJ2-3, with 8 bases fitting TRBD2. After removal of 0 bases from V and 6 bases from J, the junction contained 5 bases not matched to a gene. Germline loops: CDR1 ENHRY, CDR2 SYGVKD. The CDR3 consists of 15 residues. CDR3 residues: CAISESGTRGDTQYF. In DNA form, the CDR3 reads TGTGCCATCAGTGAGTCCGGGACTAGAGGGGATACGCAGTATTTT.